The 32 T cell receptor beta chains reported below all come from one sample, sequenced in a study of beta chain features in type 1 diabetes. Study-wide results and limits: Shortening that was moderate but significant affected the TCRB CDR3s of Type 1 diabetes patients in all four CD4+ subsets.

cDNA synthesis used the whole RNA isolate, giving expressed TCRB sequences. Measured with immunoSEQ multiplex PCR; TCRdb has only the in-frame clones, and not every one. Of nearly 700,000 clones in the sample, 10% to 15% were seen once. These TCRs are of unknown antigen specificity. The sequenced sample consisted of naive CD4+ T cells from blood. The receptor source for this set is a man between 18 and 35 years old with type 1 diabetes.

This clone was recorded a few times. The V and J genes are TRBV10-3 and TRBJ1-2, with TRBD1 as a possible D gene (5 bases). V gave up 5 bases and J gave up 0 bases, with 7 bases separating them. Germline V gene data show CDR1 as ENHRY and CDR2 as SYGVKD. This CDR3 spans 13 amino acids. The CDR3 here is CAISRGANYGYTF. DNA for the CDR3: TGTGCCATCAGTCGAGGGGCTAACTATGGCTACACCTTC.

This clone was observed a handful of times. The CDR3: CAWSVTVGTGGRWKADTQYF. The CDR3 DNA reads as TGTGCCTGGAGTGTAACTGTGGGGACAGGGGGCCGGTGGAAGGCAGATACGCAGTATTTT. This chain joins TRBV30 and TRBJ2-3; 12 nucleotides match TRBD1. The junction had 17 bases not matched to a gene; V was cut back by 0 bases and J by 4 bases. The CDR3 is made up of 20 amino acids. Germline CDR1 and CDR2: GTSNPN and SVGIG (reference sequence).

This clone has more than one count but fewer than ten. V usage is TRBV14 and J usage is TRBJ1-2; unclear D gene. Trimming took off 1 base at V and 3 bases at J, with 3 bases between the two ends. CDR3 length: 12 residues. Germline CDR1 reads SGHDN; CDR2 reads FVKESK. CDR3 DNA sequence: TGTGCCAGCAGCCAAGTATACTATGGCTACACCTTC. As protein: CASSQVYYGYTF. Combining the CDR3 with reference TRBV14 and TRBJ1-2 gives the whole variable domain EAGVTQFPSHSVIEKGQTVTLRCDPISGHDNLYWYRRVMGKEIKFLLHFVKESKQDESGMPNNRFLAERTGGTYSTLKVQPAELEDSGVYFCASSQVYYGYTFGSGTRLTVV.

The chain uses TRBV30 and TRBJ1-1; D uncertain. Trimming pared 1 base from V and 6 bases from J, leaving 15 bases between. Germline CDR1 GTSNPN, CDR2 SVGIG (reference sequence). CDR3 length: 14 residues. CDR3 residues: CAWSAGEARPEAFF. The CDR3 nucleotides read TGTGCCTGGAGTGCCGGGGAAGCGAGGCCTGAAGCTTTCTTT.

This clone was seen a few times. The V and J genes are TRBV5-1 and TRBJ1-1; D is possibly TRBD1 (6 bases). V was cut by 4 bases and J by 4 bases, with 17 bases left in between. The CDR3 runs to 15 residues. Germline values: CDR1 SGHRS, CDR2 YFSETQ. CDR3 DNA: TGCGCCAGCAGCCCAACGCAGGGGTGGGCCACTGAAGCTTTCTTT. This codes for CASSPTQGWATEAFF.

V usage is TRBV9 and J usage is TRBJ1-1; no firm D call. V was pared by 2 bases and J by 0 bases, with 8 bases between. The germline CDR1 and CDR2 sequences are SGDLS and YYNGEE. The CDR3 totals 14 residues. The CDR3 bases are TGTGCCAGCAGCGTTACAGACATGAACACTGAAGCTTTCTTT. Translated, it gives CASSVTDMNTEAFF.

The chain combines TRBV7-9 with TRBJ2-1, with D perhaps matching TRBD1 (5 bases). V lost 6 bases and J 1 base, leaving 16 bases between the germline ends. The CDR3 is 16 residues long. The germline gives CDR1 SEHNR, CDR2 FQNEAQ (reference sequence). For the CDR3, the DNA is TGTGCCAGCAGTCGGAGATCAGGGTCATCCTACAATGAGCAGTTCTTC. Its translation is CASSRRSGSSYNEQFF. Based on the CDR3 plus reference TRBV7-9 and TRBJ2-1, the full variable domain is DTGVSQNPRHKITKRGQNVTFRCDPISEHNRLYWYRQTLGQGPEFLTYFQNEAQLEKSRLLSDRFSAERPKGSFSTLEIQRTEQGDSAMYLCASSRRSGSSYNEQFFGPGTRLTVL.

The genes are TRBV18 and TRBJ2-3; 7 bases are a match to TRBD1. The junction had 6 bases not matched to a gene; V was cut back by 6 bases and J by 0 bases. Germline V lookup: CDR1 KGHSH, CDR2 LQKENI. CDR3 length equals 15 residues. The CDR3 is CASSGTARSTDTQYF. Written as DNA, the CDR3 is TGTGCCAGCTCCGGGACAGCCCGAAGCACAGATACGCAGTATTTT.

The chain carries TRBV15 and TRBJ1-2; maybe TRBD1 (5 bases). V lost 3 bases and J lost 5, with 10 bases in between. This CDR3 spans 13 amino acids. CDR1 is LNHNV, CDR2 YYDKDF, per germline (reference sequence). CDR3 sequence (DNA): TGTGCCACCAGCAGTGGGACTCGGTATGGCTACACCTTC. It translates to CATSSGTRYGYTF. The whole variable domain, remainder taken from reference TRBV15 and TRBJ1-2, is DAMVIQNPRYQVTQFGKPVTLSCSQTLNHNVMYWYQQKSSQAPKLLFHYYDKDFNNEADTPDNFQSRRPNTSFCFLDIRSPGLGDTAMYLCATSSGTRYGYTFGSGTRLTVV.

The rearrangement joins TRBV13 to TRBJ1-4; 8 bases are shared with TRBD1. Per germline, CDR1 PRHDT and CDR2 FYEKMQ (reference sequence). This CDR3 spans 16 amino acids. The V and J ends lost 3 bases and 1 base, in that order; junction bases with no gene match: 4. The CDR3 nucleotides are TGTGCCAGCAGCTTCGGGACAGGAAGAACTAATGAAAAACTGTTTTTT. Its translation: CASSFGTGRTNEKLFF.

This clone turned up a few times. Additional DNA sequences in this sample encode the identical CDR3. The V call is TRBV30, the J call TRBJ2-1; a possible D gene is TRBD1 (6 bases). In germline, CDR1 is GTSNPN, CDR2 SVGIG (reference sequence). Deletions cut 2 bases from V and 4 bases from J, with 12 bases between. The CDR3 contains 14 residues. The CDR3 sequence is CAWSLGQLYNEQFF. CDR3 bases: TGTGCCTGGAGTCTCGGACAGCTTTACAATGAGCAGTTCTTC.

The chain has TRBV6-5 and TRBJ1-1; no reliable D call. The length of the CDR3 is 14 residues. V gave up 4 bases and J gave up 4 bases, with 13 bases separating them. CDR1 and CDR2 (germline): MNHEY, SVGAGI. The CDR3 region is CASSWSQVSTEAFF. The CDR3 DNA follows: TGTGCCAGCAGTTGGTCCCAGGTATCCACTGAAGCTTTCTTT.

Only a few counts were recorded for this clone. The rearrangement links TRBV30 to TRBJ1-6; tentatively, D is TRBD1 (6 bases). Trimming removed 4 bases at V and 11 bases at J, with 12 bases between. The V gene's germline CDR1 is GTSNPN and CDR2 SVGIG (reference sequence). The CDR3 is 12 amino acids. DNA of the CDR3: TGTGCCTGGACCACACAGGGTCCACCCCTCCACTTT. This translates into CAWTTQGPPLHF.

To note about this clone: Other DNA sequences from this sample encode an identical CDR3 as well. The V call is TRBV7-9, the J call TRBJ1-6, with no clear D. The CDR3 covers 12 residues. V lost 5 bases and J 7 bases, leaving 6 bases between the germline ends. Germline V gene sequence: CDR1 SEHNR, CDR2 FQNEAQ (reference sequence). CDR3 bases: TGTGCCAGCAGCACACAGAATTCACCCCTCCACTTT. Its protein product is CASSTQNSPLHF.

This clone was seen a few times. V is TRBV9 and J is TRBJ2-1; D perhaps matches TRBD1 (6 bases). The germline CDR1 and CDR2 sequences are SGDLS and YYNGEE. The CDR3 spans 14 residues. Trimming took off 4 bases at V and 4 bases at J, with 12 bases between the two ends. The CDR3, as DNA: TGTGCCAGCAGCCTCTCAGGGGCTTACAATGAGCAGTTCTTC. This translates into CASSLSGAYNEQFF.

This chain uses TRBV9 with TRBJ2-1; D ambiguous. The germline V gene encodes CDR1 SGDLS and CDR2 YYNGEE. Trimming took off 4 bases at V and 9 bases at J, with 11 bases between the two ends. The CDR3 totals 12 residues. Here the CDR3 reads CASSTLVSEQFF. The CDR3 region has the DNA TGTGCCAGCAGCACCCTGGTCAGTGAGCAGTTCTTC.

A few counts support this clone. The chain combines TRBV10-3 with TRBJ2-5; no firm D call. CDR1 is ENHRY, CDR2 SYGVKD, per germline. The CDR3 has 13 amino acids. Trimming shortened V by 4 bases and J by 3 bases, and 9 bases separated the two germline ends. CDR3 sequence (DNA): TGTGCCATCAGTGGCTGGAACGAAGAGACCCAGTACTTC. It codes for CAISGWNEETQYF.

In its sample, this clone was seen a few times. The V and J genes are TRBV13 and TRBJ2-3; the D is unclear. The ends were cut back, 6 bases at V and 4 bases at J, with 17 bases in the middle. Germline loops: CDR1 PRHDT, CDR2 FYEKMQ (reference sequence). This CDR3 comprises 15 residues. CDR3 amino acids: CASRPAFSRSDTQYF. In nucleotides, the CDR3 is TGTGCCAGCAGACCCGCGTTTTCGAGGTCAGATACGCAGTATTTT.

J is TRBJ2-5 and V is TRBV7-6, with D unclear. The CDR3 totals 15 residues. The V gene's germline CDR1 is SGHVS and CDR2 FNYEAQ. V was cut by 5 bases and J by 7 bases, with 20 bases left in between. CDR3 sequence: CASSTSADSVGTQYF. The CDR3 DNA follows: TGTGCCAGCAGCACCTCCGCCGATTCGGTGGGGACCCAGTACTTC.

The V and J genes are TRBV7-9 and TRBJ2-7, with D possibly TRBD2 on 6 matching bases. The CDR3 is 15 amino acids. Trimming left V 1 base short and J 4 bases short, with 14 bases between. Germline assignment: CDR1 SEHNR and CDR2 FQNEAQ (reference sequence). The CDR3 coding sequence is TGTGCCAGCAGCTTAGGGGAGGTATTGGGATACGAGCAGTACTTC. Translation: CASSLGEVLGYEQYF.

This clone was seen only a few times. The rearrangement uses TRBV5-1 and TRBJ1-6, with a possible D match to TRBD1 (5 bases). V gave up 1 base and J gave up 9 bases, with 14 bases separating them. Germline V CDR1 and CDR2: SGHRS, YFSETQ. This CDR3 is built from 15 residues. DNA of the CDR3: TGCGCCAGCAGCTTGAGCGGGCAGGGAGGTTCACCCCTCCACTTT. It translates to CASSLSGQGGSPLHF.

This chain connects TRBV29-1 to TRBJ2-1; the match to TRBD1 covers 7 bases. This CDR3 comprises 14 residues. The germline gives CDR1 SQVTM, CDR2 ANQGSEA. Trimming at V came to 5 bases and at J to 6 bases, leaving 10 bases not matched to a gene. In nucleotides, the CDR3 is TGCAGCGTTAGGGGGCCGGGGATCGGCAATGAGCAGTTCTTC. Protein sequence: CSVRGPGIGNEQFF.

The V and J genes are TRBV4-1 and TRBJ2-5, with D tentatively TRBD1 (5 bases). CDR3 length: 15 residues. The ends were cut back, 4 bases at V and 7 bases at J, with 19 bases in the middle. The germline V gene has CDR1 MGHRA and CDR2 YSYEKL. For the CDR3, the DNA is TGCGCCAGCAGCCGGACACCCCCCCCGGTGGGGACCCAGTACTTC. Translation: CASSRTPPPVGTQYF.

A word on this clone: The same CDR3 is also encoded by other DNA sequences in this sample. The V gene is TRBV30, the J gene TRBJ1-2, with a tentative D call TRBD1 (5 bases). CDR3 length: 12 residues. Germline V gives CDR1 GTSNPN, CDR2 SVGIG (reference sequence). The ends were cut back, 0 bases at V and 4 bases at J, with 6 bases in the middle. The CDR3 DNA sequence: TGTGCCTGGAGTGTAGGGGCCTATGGCTACACCTTC. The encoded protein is CAWSVGAYGYTF.

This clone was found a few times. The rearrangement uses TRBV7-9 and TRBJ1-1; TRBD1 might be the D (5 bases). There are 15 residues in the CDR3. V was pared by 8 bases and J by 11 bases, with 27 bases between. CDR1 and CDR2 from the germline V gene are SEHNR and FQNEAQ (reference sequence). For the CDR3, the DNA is TGTGCCAGCGGGTTTGGGACCGAGGTTCACCAGAGGGCTTTCTTT. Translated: CASGFGTEVHQRAFF.

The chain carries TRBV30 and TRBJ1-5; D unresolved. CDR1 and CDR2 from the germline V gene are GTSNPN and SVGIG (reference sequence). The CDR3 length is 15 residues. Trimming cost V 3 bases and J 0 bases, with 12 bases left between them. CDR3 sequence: CAWRRYGDSNQPQHF. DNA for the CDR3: TGTGCCTGGAGGAGGTACGGGGATAGCAATCAGCCCCAGCATTTT.

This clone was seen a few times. CDR3 in amino acids: CASSPSGQPNEQFF. The CDR3 DNA follows: TGTGCCAGCAGTCCCTCGGGACAGCCCAATGAGCAGTTCTTC. This rearrangement joins TRBV28 to TRBJ2-1; 7 nucleotides agree with TRBD1. The CDR3 is 14 residues long. Looked up from germline, CDR1 is MDHEN and CDR2 is SYDVKM. J lost 6 bases, V lost 5 bases, and 7 bases had no gene match.

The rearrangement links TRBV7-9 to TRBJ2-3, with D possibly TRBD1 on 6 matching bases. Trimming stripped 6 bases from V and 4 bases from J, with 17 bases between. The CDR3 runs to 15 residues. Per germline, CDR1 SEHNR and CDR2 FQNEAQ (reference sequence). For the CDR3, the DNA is TGTGCCAGCAGGCGCCCCGGGACAATATCAGATACGCAGTATTTT. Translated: CASRRPGTISDTQYF. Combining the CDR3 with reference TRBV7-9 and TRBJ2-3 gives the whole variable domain DTGVSQNPRHKITKRGQNVTFRCDPISEHNRLYWYRQTLGQGPEFLTYFQNEAQLEKSRLLSDRFSAERPKGSFSTLEIQRTEQGDSAMYLCASRRPGTISDTQYFGPGTRLTVL.

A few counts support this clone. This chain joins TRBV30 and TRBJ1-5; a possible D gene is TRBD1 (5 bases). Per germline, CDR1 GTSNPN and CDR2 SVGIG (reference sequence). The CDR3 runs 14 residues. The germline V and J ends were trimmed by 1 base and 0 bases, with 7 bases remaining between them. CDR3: CAWSAGYSNQPQHF. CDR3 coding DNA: TGTGCCTGGAGTGCAGGGTATAGCAATCAGCCCCAGCATTTT.

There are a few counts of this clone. CDR3: CASIKAGQPQHF. CDR3 DNA: TGTGCCAGCATCAAAGCGGGTCAGCCCCAGCATTTT. This chain connects TRBV6-1 to TRBJ1-5; D unresolved. CDR3 length: 12 amino acids. V was clipped by 7 bases and J by 6 bases, with 10 bases between them. Germline values: CDR1 MNHNS, CDR2 SASEGT.

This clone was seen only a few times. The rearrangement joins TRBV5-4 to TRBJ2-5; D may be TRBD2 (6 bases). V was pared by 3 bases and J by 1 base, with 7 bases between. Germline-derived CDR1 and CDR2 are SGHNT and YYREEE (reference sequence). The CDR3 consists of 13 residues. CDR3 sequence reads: CASSWDFQETQYF. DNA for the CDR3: TGTGCCAGCAGCTGGGACTTCCAAGAGACCCAGTACTTC.

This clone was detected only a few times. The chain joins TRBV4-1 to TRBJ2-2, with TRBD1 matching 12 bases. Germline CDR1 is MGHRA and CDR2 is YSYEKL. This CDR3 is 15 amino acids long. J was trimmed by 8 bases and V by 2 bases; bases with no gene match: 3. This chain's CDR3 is CASSQPGQGAGELFF. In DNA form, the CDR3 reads TGCGCCAGCAGCCAACCGGGACAGGGGGCAGGGGAGCTGTTTTTT.